This TCR beta chain was recorded in a study of beta chain features in type 1 diabetes (dated by TCRdb to 2017 to 2018). As for the study more broadly: Mean age, gender distribution, total cell number and subset yield did not differ between patients and healthy donors. A total of roughly 100 million sorted cells were examined across all samples, and RNA yield correlated strongly with the number of cells per subset. In the study, TCRB repertoires of sorted circulating CD4+ T cell subsets from recently diagnosed type 1 diabetes patients were compared with those of matched healthy donors. Naive and central memory subsets were obtained from all 28 donors, but regulatory and stem cell-like memory subsets were isolated from only 8 patients and 8 healthy donors. Study-wide conclusions, independent of this receptor: Type 1 diabetes patients showed a moderate but significant shortening of TCRB CDR3 length in all four CD4+ subsets. Because cDNA was sequenced instead of genomic DNA, activated cells with high expression could be over-represented, although the groups did not differ in activation or CD3 levels. Patients with type 1 diabetes made fewer insertions and deleted more nucleotides at VDJ recombination sites, implying thymic rearrangement abnormalities. HLA sub-analyses involved small numbers of individuals, so any influence of HLA type on TCRB rearrangement remained unresolved. PCR might favor shorter templates, but patient and control samples were amplified and corrected together, so any skew would affect both groups equally. Naive, central memory and regulatory TCRB repertoires appeared to be more similar among patients than among healthy donors.

The CDR3 measures 17 amino acids from cysteine to phenylalanine. CDR3 DNA is the only sequence kept; it has 51 bases, read in frame from the first base. Taken from the germline V gene, the CDR1 and CDR2 loops are MGHRA and YSYEKL. From V the trimming removes 4 bases and from J it removes 0 bases, while the gene matches leave 9 bases of the junction unaccounted for. About this clone itself: It has no known antigen specificity. Qualities for individual bases were not recorded, and no much larger clone is one base off.

The entire amount of isolated RNA was reverse transcribed using the High Capacity cDNA Reverse Transcription Kit, so the sequenced TCRB transcripts were expressed ones. Naive, central memory and regulatory T cell samples underwent deep immunoSEQ sequencing, averaging approximately 3.3 million total reads per sample. After sorted cells were lysed in RLT buffer, RNA was extracted with DNase-treated RNeasy Micro or Mini kits, with the choice depending on cell number. Each cell subset was processed on its own to prevent cross-contamination, while patient and healthy donor samples were processed together. Using the immunoSEQ multiplex PCR, TCRB sequences were amplified from cDNA into 87-bp fragments spanning the CDR3 region. Sequencing of the amplicons was performed on the Illumina HiSeq platform. The authors' analysis ran thus. PCR bias was corrected computationally using synthetic template baselines, and reads within Hamming distance 2 were collapsed, with unmergeable singletons discarded. Reads were aligned against IMGT so that V, D and J genes, CDR3 length and insertions or deletions at six rearrangement sites could be assigned. Within each subset, clonotype counts were normalized to the number of sorted cells before true diversity and Gini coefficients were calculated with the tcR R package. The overlap coefficient, calculated on TCRB nucleotide sequences, was used to measure repertoire sharing. As a proxy for the pre-selection repertoire, out-of-frame TCRB sequences from naive cells were analyzed. TCRdb obtained this table from immuneACCESS and retained in-frame rearrangements with V and J assigned. These tables miss some clones; where compared with another copy, unresolved V genes account for less than half of the shortfall, and the remainder is unexplained. V, J and clone size derive from that table, while D and trimming were established from the DNA sequence. This sample has approximately 250,000 clones in its table, and 16% of those were observed once. Clones ranked in the top ten supply 0.07% to 0.095% of the sample.

From each donor, a single peripheral blood sample of approximately 110 mL on average was drawn into heparinised tubes. A BD FACSAria II and a panel including CD45RO, CCR7, CD25, CD127, CD95 and CD27 were used to sort naive, central memory, regulatory and stem cell-like memory CD4+ T cells. All sorted populations exceeded 95% purity. Right away, PBMCs were isolated by Lymphoprep density gradient centrifugation and were stained directly, with no culture step. So that batch effects would be minimized, each experiment stained and sorted samples in pairs, pairing one healthy donor with one patient. The chain employs TRBV4-1 and TRBJ2-4, with 7 middle bases fitting TRBD1. Sequences were obtained from naive CD4+ T cells from blood. Interpreted using the paper, the cell subset or site label stands for: true naive CD4+ T cells. This TCR was sampled from a man aged 25-40 years with type 1 diabetes. The sequenced DNA is TGCGCCAGCAGCCCGTTCTCGGGACAGCTAGCCAAAAACATTCAGTACTTC. It translates as CASSPFSGQLAKNIQYF.